One sample yielded the 19 T cell receptor beta chains listed below, sequenced in a study of T cell responses to AZD1222 COVID-19 vaccine. The method was immunoSEQ multiplex PCR; TCRdb's version includes in-frame clones alone and lacks a portion of them. This table holds about 51,000 clones, about 90% found once. The sequenced sample was peripheral blood, obtained 28 days after the second AZD1222 dose. Source of these receptors: an adult who received the AZD1222 COVID-19 vaccine.

This chain connects TRBV18 to TRBJ2-3; D gene ambiguous. V lost 5 bases to trimming and J lost 0 bases, with 0 bases between them. Looked up from germline, CDR1 is KGHSH and CDR2 is LQKENI. CDR3 length: 11 residues. CDR3 in DNA: TGTGCCAGCTCAAGCACAGATACGCAGTATTTT. This codes for CASSSTDTQYF.

The V and J genes are TRBV10-1 and TRBJ2-1, with 8 bases matching TRBD1. Germline values: CDR1 WNHNN, CDR2 SYGVQD (reference sequence). The CDR3 is 15 amino acids. Trimming at V came to 3 bases and at J to 7 bases, leaving 8 bases not matched to a gene. CDR3 in DNA: TGCGCCAGCAGTGACTTAGGGACAGGCGGGAATGAGCAGTTCTTC. Amino acids: CASSDLGTGGNEQFF.

The gene calls are TRBV10-1 and TRBJ2-3; 7 bases are a match to TRBD1. V was pared by 9 bases and J by 1 base, with 4 bases of the junction left unmatched. Germline values: CDR1 WNHNN, CDR2 SYGVQD (reference sequence). This CDR3 comprises 13 residues. CDR3 protein: CASRQGRTDTQYF. The DNA of the CDR3 is TGCGCCAGTAGACAGGGTCGCACAGATACGCAGTATTTT.

V gene TRBV7-2 combines with J gene TRBJ2-1, with TRBD2 matching over 12 bases. V was pared by 2 bases and J by 2 bases, with 1 base of the junction left unmatched. Germline V gives CDR1 SGHTA, CDR2 FQGNSA. The CDR3 has 16 amino acids. Written as DNA, the CDR3 is TGTGCCAGCAGCTTAAGACTAGCGGGAGCCTACAATGAGCAGTTCTTC. As protein: CASSLRLAGAYNEQFF.

The J gene is TRBJ2-2, the V gene TRBV7-2; TRBD2 matches at 11 bases. The CDR3 extends over 16 amino acids. J gave up 2 bases and V 2 bases, and 1 base lay outside the gene matches. Germline-derived CDR1 and CDR2 are SGHTA and FQGNSA. DNA of the CDR3: TGTGCCAGCAGCTTACGACTAGCGGGAAACACCGGGGAGCTGTTTTTT. As protein: CASSLRLAGNTGELFF.

The genes are TRBV28 and TRBJ1-5; D is undetermined. Trimming removed 6 bases at V and 5 bases at J, with 17 bases between. This CDR3 is built from 15 residues. Germline-derived CDR1 and CDR2 are MDHEN and SYDVKM. CDR3 amino acids: CASSSSERVDQPQHF. Here the CDR3 DNA reads TGTGCCAGCAGCTCGAGTGAGAGGGTAGATCAGCCCCAGCATTTT.

V usage is TRBV2 and J usage is TRBJ2-7; 7 positions agree with TRBD1. Germline trimming cut 5 bases from V and 5 bases from J; bases unmatched to any gene: 6. This CDR3 is 13 amino acids long. Germline assignment: CDR1 SNHLY and CDR2 FYNNEI. CDR3 in amino acids: CASSRDSPNEQYF. In nucleotides, the CDR3 is TGTGCCAGCAGTCGGGACAGCCCCAACGAGCAGTACTTC.

V usage is TRBV18 and J usage is TRBJ2-3, with TRBD2 matching 12 bases. J was trimmed by 6 bases and V by 3 bases; bases with no gene match: 4. Germline lookup yields CDR1 KGHSH and CDR2 LQKENI. The CDR3 extends over 15 amino acids. DNA for the CDR3: TGTGCCAGCTCACCGGGACTAGCGGGTAGGGATACGCAGTATTTT. It yields the protein CASSPGLAGRDTQYF. Together with reference TRBV18 and TRBJ2-3, the CDR3 gives the full variable domain: NAGVMQNPRHLVRRRGQEARLRCSPMKGHSHVYWYRQLPEEGLKFMVYLQKENIIDESGMPKERFSAEFPKEGPSILRIQQVVRGDSAAYFCASSPGLAGRDTQYFGPGTRLTVL.

This chain joins TRBV14 and TRBJ2-1, with a weak D call TRBD2 (7 bases). This CDR3 has 14 residues. Germline values: CDR1 SGHDN, CDR2 FVKESK. Trimming cost V 4 bases and J 10 bases, with 17 bases left between them. The CDR3 nucleotides are TGTGCCAGCAGCCCGAGAGGGGGGGCGCGGGAGCAGTTCTTC. Amino acids: CASSPRGGAREQFF.

The gene calls are TRBV5-1 and TRBJ1-1; tentative D call: TRBD1 (5 bases). The CDR3 length is 15 residues. Germline V CDR1 and CDR2: SGHRS, YFSETQ. V gave up 0 bases and J gave up 0 bases, with 9 bases separating them. CDR3 residues: CASSLEGLMNTEAFF. CDR3 sequence (DNA): TGCGCCAGCAGCTTGGAGGGACTGATGAACACTGAAGCTTTCTTT. Drawing the rest from reference TRBV5-1 and TRBJ1-1, the complete variable domain is KAGVTQTPRYLIKTRGQQVTLSCSPISGHRSVSWYQQTPGQGLQFLFEYFSETQRNKGNFPGRFSGRQFSNSRSEMNVSTLELGDSALYLCASSLEGLMNTEAFFGQGTRLTVV.

The genes are TRBV19 and TRBJ2-2, with 11 bases lining up with TRBD2. V lost 4 bases to trimming and J lost 5 bases; unmatched junction nucleotides: 3. Germline-derived CDR1 and CDR2 are LNHDA and SQIVND (reference sequence). This CDR3 contains 15 residues. The CDR3 is CASSTRTSGTGELFF. For the CDR3, the DNA is TGTGCCAGTAGTACCCGGACTAGCGGGACCGGGGAGCTGTTTTTT.

The chain couples TRBV6-2 or TRBV6-3 to TRBJ2-5, with 7 bases that match TRBD1. Germline lookup yields CDR1 MNHEY and CDR2 SVGEGT. The J segment lost 4 bases and the V segment lost 4 bases, leaving 0 bases of the junction unmatched. The length of the CDR3 is 12 residues. For the CDR3, the DNA is TGTGCCAGCAGTTCAGGGGGAGAGACCCAGTACTTC. The encoded protein is CASSSGGETQYF.

The rearrangement links TRBV4-1 to TRBJ2-7; 9 nucleotides match TRBD2. Germline-derived CDR1 and CDR2 are MGHRA and YSYEKL. The CDR3 consists of 14 residues. With 4 bases clipped from V and 5 bases from J, the junction kept 6 bases outside the gene matches. The CDR3 DNA is TGCGCCAGCAGCCGGGCGGGAGGGCCGGACGAGCAGTACTTC. Translating it yields CASSRAGGPDEQYF.

CDR3 bases: TGTGCCAGCAGCCCCCGAGTCTACAATGAGCAGTTCTTC. Protein product: CASSPRVYNEQFF. The chain is built from TRBV9 and TRBJ2-1; D gene ambiguous. CDR3 length: 13 residues. V was trimmed by 4 bases and J by 3 bases, leaving 8 bases between them. From germline, CDR1 is SGDLS and CDR2 YYNGEE.

The rearrangement links TRBV15 to TRBJ2-1; D is unclear. V lost 1 base and J lost 5, with 12 bases in between. Germline V gene data show CDR1 as LNHNV and CDR2 as YYDKDF (reference sequence). The CDR3 contains 15 residues. As DNA, the CDR3 is TGTGCCACCAGCAGAGGGGATAGAAACCACAATGAGCAGTTCTTC. This codes for CATSRGDRNHNEQFF.

The chain links TRBV10-3 to TRBJ2-1; either TRBD1 or TRBD2 may fit D (5 bases each). V was trimmed by 3 bases and J by 12 bases, leaving 15 bases between them. The CDR3 is made up of 13 amino acids. CDR1 is ENHRY and CDR2 is SYGVKD in the germline V gene. In DNA, the CDR3 is TGTGCCATCAGTGACTACAACCGGGACGGGCAGTTCTTC. Encoded protein: CAISDYNRDGQFF.

V gene TRBV24-1 combines with J gene TRBJ2-5, with 8 bases identical to TRBD1. Per the germline V gene, CDR1 is KGHDR and CDR2 is SFDVKD. CDR3 length equals 13 residues. Trimming took 5 bases from V and 4 from J; bases not matched to a gene: 2. The CDR3 loop is CATSAQGGETQYF. In DNA, the CDR3 is TGTGCCACCAGTGCACAGGGGGGAGAGACCCAGTACTTC.

The rearrangement links TRBV30 to TRBJ2-7; D remains unclear. The V end was cut by 0 bases, the J end by 0 bases, with 15 bases between. The CDR3 sequence is 16 residues long. CDR1 GTSNPN and CDR2 SVGIG come from the germline V gene (reference sequence). The CDR3 DNA reads TGTGCCTGGAGTGTAACCCCTTACCTTAGCTCCTACGAGCAGTACTTC. Protein: CAWSVTPYLSSYEQYF.

The V gene is TRBV7-2, the J gene TRBJ2-1, with D possibly being TRBD2 (6 bases). Germline V gene data show CDR1 as SGHTA and CDR2 as FQGNSA. This CDR3 comprises 15 residues. V lost 2 bases and J lost 3, with 11 bases in between. Here the CDR3 reads CASSLSWGGYNEQFF. The CDR3 nucleotides are TGTGCCAGCAGCTTAAGCTGGGGAGGCTACAATGAGCAGTTCTTC. Looking up the rest from reference TRBV7-2 and TRBJ2-1 gives the full variable domain: GAGVSQSPSNKVTEKGKDVELRCDPISGHTALYWYRQSLGQGLEFLIYFQGNSAPDKSGLPSDRFSAERTGGSVSTLTIQRTQQEDSAVYLCASSLSWGGYNEQFFGPGTRLTVL.